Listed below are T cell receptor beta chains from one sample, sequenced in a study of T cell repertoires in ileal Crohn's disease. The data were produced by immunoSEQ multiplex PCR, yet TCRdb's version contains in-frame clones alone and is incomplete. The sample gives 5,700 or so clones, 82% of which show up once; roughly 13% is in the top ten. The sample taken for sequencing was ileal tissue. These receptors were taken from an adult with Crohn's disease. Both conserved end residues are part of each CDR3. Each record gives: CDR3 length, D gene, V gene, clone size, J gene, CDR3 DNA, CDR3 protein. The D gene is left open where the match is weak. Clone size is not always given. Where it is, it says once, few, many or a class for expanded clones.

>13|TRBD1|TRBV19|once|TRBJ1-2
TGTGCCAGTAGTCCCCGGGACAGAGGTGGCTACACCTTC
CASSPRDRGGYTF
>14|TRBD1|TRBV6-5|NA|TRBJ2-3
TGTGCCAGCACTTGGACAGGGAACACAGATACGCAGTATTTT
CASTWTGNTDTQYF
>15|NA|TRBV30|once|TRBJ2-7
TGTGCCTGGAGCCAATTGACAGACTACTCCTACGAGCAGTACTTC
CAWSQLTDYSYEQYF
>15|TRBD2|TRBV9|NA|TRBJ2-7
TGTGCCAGCAGCGTCTCGGGACTAGCGGGAGGCGAGCAGTACTTC
CASSVSGLAGGEQYF
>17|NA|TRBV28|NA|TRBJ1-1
TGTGCCAGCAGTTCCGAGGGGAGGGGAGGGTCGAACACTGAAGCTTTCTTT
CASSSEGRGGSNTEAFF
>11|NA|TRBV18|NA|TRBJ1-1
TGTGCCAGCTCCGACAGACATGAAGCTTTCTTT
CASSDRHEAFF
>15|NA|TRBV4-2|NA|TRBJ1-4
TGTGCCAGCAGCCTGAATCTCGGGGGGGGAGAAAAACTGTTTTTT
CASSLNLGGGEKLFF
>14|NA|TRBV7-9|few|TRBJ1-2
TGTGCCAGCAGCTTAGAGACAGCCAACTATGGCTACACCTTC
CASSLETANYGYTF
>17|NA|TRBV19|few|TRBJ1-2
TGTGCCAGTAGTAGGTCGGGAACGGGGGGGACCGCCTATGGCTACACCTTC
CASSRSGTGGTAYGYTF
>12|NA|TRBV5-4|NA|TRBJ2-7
TGTGCCAGCAGCTTGGGCGGTTACGAGCAGTACTTC
CASSLGGYEQYF
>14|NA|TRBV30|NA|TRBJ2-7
TGTGCCTGGAGGGCACGTGGGGGTAACTACGAGCAGTACTTC
CAWRARGGNYEQYF
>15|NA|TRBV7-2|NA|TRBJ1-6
TGTGCCAGCAGCTTCGGAGGGCCTTATAATTCACCCCTCCACTTT
CASSFGGPYNSPLHF
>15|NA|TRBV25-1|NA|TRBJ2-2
TGTGCCAGCAGTTATCCTGGGACCGCCACCGGGGAGCTGTTTTTT
CASSYPGTATGELFF
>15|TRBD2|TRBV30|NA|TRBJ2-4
TGTGCCTGGGGGAGGGATGGGGAAACAAAAAACATTCAGTACTTC
CAWGRDGETKNIQYF
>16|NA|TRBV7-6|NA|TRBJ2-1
TGTGCCAGCAGCGCCCAGGGGGGAGGGTATTCGAGTGGGCAGTTCTTC
CASSAQGGGYSSGQFF
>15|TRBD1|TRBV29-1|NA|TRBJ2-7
TGCAGCGTTGAGCCCCGGGACAGGTTCCTAAACGAGCAGTACTTC
CSVEPRDRFLNEQYF
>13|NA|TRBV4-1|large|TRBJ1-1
TGCGCCAGCCCAGACACTTTTCAGACTGAAGCTTTCTTT
CASPDTFQTEAFF